This TCR beta chain stems from a study of molecular identifiers for immune sequencing clone quantification. Germline CDR1 reads MDHEN; CDR2 reads SYDVKM. The V segment lost 3 bases and the J segment 4 bases; nucleotides outside the gene matches: 12. There are 17 residues in the CDR3. Notes on this clonotype: The target antigen is unknown.

Bulk TCR libraries were made with methods that had been previously described and with listed TCR primers. TCRdb reprocessed the PCR reads with MiXCR, giving one entry per CDR3 protein. The sample includes about 630,000 distinct CDR3 sequences, about 25% of them seen just once. RNA fractions of 10%, 30% or 50% and roughly 19,000 to 1,000,000 sorted cells were the source of naive CD8 libraries. Naive CD8 T cells, phenotype CD8+CD4-CCR7+CD45RA+, were sorted. Study-wide findings and caveats: Clones carrying above 20 RNA copies accounted for over 98% of effector molecules, under 1% in naive cells.

The rearrangement uses TRBV28 and TRBJ2-5, with TRBD2 matching 9 bases. The specimen sequenced was naive CD8+ T cells from blood, with Jurkat cell RNA spiked in. Subset defined: FACS-sorted CD8+CD4-CCR7+CD45RA+ naive T cells. This receptor was taken from a human donor in good health. Some libraries in this study had Jurkat cell RNA spiked in. The DNA for the CDR3 is TGTGCCAGCAGTTTGAGGCTAGCGGGGAGAGGGGGAGAGACCCAGTACTTC. It yields the protein CASSLRLAGRGGETQYF.